This TCR beta chain was recorded in a study of T-cell reconstitution after alpha-beta-depleted transplantation in children. Details on this clonotype: As yet, its antigen is unknown.

The ends lost 0 bases at V and 7 bases at J; junction bases unmatched: 6. This CDR3 has 14 residues. The germline V gene has CDR1 DFQATT and CDR2 SNEGSKA (reference sequence). Study outcomes and limitations: At one year after transplant, newly produced T cells mostly accounted for T-cell counts and diversity. Expanded graft clones numbering several hundred reportedly gave rise to alpha-beta T cells about two months after transplant. The study traced high day-60 TCRbeta diversity in some patients to surviving recipient T cells and thymic progenitors.

The TCRbeta library was prepared with unique molecular identifiers. Via MiXCR, TCRdb re-called the PCR reads, giving one row per CDR3 protein. The repertoire consists of about a million distinct CDR3 sequences, with about 29% occurring once and the leading ten covering roughly 28%. The sequence came from a boy younger than two who had a stem cell transplant for SCID, so the T cells may come from the graft donor. The chain recombines TRBV20-1 with TRBJ2-4; 7 positions match TRBD1. This sample comprised PBMCs, mostly from graft donor cells, obtained 360 days after TCRalphabeta/CD19-depleted stem cell transplant. CDR3 residues: CSARDGTAPNIQYF. The DNA of the CDR3 is TGCAGTGCTAGAGACGGGACAGCTCCGAACATTCAGTACTTC.